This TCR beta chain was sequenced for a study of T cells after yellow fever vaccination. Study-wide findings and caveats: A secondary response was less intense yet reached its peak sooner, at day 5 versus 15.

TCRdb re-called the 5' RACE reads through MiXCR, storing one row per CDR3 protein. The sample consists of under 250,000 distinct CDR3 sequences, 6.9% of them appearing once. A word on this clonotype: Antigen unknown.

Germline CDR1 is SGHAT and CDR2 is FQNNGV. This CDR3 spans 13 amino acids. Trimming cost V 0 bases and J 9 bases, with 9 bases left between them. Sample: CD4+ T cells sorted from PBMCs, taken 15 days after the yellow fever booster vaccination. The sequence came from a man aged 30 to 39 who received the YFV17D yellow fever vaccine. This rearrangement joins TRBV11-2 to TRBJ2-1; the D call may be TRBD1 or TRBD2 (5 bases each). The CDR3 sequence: CASSLERGSEQFF. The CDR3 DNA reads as TGTGCCAGCAGCTTAGAGAGGGGCAGTGAGCAGTTCTTC.